These T cell receptor beta chains were read from a single sample in a study of cytomegalovirus exposure and HLA in healthy donors. This table comes from immunoSEQ multiplex PCR, and its TCRdb copy is limited to in-frame clones, with some not included. The repertoire consists of 100,000 or so clones, with approximately 81% occurring once and the leading ten covering 13% to 15%. Sequencing input: PBMCs. The receptors stem from a male donor in good health and CMV-seropositive. Both conserved end residues are part of each CDR3. D genes are given only for firm matches. Clone size is shown for a subset of rows, as once, few, many or a class of expanded clone.

TRBD2	TRBJ2-7	.	TRBV5-5	CASSSVGIGTSGPGEQYF	TGTGCCAGCAGCTCGGTAGGGATTGGGACTAGCGGGCCGGGGGAGCAGTACTTC
.	TRBJ2-3	.	TRBV5-4	CASSLDGNTDTQYF	TGTGCCAGCAGCTTAGACGGGAACACAGATACGCAGTATTTT
.	TRBJ2-1	few	TRBV6-1	CASTFSTQKTNEQFF	TGTGCCAGCACCTTTAGCACCCAGAAGACCAATGAGCAGTTCTTC
.	TRBJ1-5	.	TRBV7-8	CASSLDEGSNQPQHF	TGTGCCAGCAGCTTAGACGAGGGCAGCAATCAGCCCCAGCATTTT
.	TRBJ1-5	once	TRBV2	CASREQVRQPQHF	TGTGCCAGCAGAGAACAGGTTCGTCAGCCCCAGCATTTT
.	TRBJ1-2	.	TRBV6-6	CASREGNYGYTF	TGTGCCAGCCGGGAGGGAAATTATGGCTACACCTTC
.	TRBJ1-1	.	TRBV5-6	CASSGAGLWAFF	TGTGCCAGCAGCGGGGCGGGACTCTGGGCTTTCTTT
.	TRBJ1-5	.	TRBV10-2	CASSESGGWEQPQHF	TGCGCCAGCAGTGAGTCTGGGGGGTGGGAACAGCCCCAGCATTTT
TRBD2	TRBJ2-7	.	TRBV11-3	CASSGLAGGEQYF	TGTGCCAGCAGCGGACTAGCGGGGGGCGAGCAGTACTTC
.	TRBJ2-2	.	TRBV5-6	CASSSPRQDRFFPGELFF	TGTGCCAGCAGCTCCCCGCGGCAAGACAGATTTTTCCCCGGGGAGCTGTTTTTT
TRBD1	TRBJ1-2	.	TRBV29-1	CSVDRDGYTF	TGCAGCGTCGACAGGGATGGCTACACCTTC
TRBD2	TRBJ2-3	.	TRBV6-5	CAGSQAGDNTDTQYF	TGTGCCGGCAGTCAGGCGGGGGATAACACAGATACGCAGTATTTT
.	TRBJ1-1	once	TRBV19	CATTTFGGQTEAFF	TGTGCCACCACCACGTTCGGGGGGCAAACTGAAGCTTTCTTT
.	TRBJ2-2	.	TRBV2	CASSEVREGSSGELFF	TGTGCCAGCAGTGAAGTGCGGGAAGGGTCGTCCGGGGAGCTGTTTTTT
.	TRBJ1-2	.	TRBV18	CASSPRLEGDGYTF	TGTGCCAGCTCACCCCGGCTGGAGGGCGATGGCTACACCTTC
.	TRBJ2-2	.	TRBV4-1	CASSQASFAGELFF	TGCGCCAGCAGCCAAGCTTCGTTCGCCGGGGAGCTGTTTTTT
TRBD1	TRBJ2-2	.	TRBV5-1	CASSLAGSGGVNTGELFF	TGCGCCAGCAGCTTGGCCGGCTCAGGGGGAGTGAACACCGGGGAGCTGTTTTTT
.	TRBJ1-4	.	TRBV5-4	CASSLEAPGVNEKLFF	TGTGCCAGCAGCTTGGAGGCACCCGGGGTTAATGAAAAACTGTTTTTT
.	TRBJ1-2	.	TRBV5-6	CASSTGQNYGYTF	TGTGCCAGCAGCACCGGACAGAACTATGGCTACACCTTC
.	TRBJ1-2	few	TRBV7-2	CATALGINYGYTF	TGTGCCACCGCCCTAGGTATTAACTATGGCTACACCTTC
.	TRBJ2-2	.	TRBV30	CAWSRGNTGELFF	TGTGCCTGGTCCCGGGGAAACACCGGGGAGCTGTTTTTT
.	TRBJ1-2	.	TRBV11-2	CASSPASGNYGYTF	TGTGCCAGCAGCCCGGCGTCGGGGAACTATGGCTACACCTTC
.	TRBJ2-3	.	TRBV14	CASSPYSTDTQYF	TGTGCCAGCAGCCCCTACAGCACAGATACGCAGTATTTT
TRBD2	TRBJ2-3	few	TRBV4-3	CASSQDIPGLAGGTDTQYF	TGCGCCAGCAGCCAAGATATTCCCGGACTAGCGGGGGGAACAGATACGCAGTATTTT
TRBD2	TRBJ2-1	few	TRBV7-6	CASSPSGGASEQFF	TGTGCCAGCAGCCCTAGCGGGGGGGCGAGTGAGCAGTTCTTC
TRBD1	TRBJ2-7	.	TRBV7-7	CASSSGDRPYEQYF	TGTGCCAGCAGCTCCGGGGACAGGCCCTACGAGCAGTACTTC
TRBD2	TRBJ2-3	.	TRBV7-2	CASSRPSGTDTQYF	TGTGCCAGCAGCCGACCTAGCGGTACAGATACGCAGTATTTT
.	TRBJ2-1	.	TRBV7-2	CASSPAGAVGEQFF	TGTGCCAGCAGTCCAGCAGGGGCGGTCGGTGAGCAGTTCTTC
TRBD2	TRBJ2-6	.	TRBV25-1	CASSEGGGRGTGANVLTF	TGTGCCAGCAGTGAAGGGGGGGGAAGGGGCACTGGGGCCAACGTCCTGACTTTC
.	TRBJ2-1	.	TRBV7-2	CASSWSRGYRSEQFF	TGTGCCAGCAGCTGGTCCAGGGGATATCGGAGCGAGCAGTTCTTC
TRBD2	TRBJ2-2	.	TRBV5-3	CARSLGLAGGFTGELFF	TGTGCCAGAAGCTTGGGACTAGCGGGGGGGTTCACCGGGGAGCTGTTTTTT
.	TRBJ2-6	.	TRBV7-2	CASSSGPGANVLTF	TGTGCCAGCAGTTCAGGGCCTGGGGCCAACGTCCTGACTTTC
.	TRBJ2-7	.	TRBV5-1	CASSPGGGDTLYEQYF	TGCGCCAGCAGCCCGGGGGGCGGCGACACCCTCTACGAGCAGTACTTC
TRBD2	TRBJ2-3	once	TRBV2	CASSGLAGDEGTQYF	TGTGCCAGCAGTGGACTAGCGGGGGATGAGGGTACGCAGTATTTT
.	TRBJ1-5	.	TRBV6-4	CASSDSEAGVRQPQHF	TGTGCCAGCAGTGACTCGGAGGCCGGGGTAAGGCAGCCCCAGCATTTT
TRBD1	TRBJ1-4	.	TRBV29-1	CSVEQGANEKLFF	TGCAGCGTGGAACAGGGGGCAAATGAAAAACTGTTTTTT
.	TRBJ1-2	.	TRBV18	CASSPPSDRRGYTF	TGTGCCAGCTCACCACCCAGCGACAGACGTGGCTACACCTTC
TRBD2	TRBJ2-1	.	TRBV4-3	CASSRWGRGGSNEQFF	TGCGCCAGCAGCCGCTGGGGGCGGGGGGGAAGTAATGAGCAGTTCTTC
.	TRBJ1-6	.	TRBV6-1	CASREQAGRNNSPLHF	TGTGCCAGCAGGGAACAGGCGGGCAGAAATAATTCACCCCTCCACTTT
TRBD1	TRBJ2-2	many	TRBV10-3	CAISDSGTGGTGELFF	TGTGCCATCAGTGATTCGGGGACAGGGGGAACCGGGGAGCTGTTTTTT
.	TRBJ2-5	few	TRBV5-4	CASSITGQETQYF	TGTGCCAGCAGCATCACAGGGCAAGAGACCCAGTACTTC